The rows below give T cell receptor beta chains drawn from one sample of a study of blood T cell repertoires in COVID-19. Sequencing was performed with immunoSEQ multiplex PCR; in TCRdb, only in-frame clones are kept and a portion is missing. This table holds about 160,000 clones, over 80% found once. The sample taken for sequencing was peripheral blood. These receptors were taken from a woman of 80 years or more with active or convalescent COVID-19. The CDR3 runs from the conserved cysteine through the conserved F or W. Each record gives: clone size, V gene, J gene, D gene, CDR3 protein, CDR3 DNA. A D gene is named only where the DNA matches it firmly. Clone size is not always given. Where it is, it says once, few, many or a class for expanded clones.

size: .; V: TRBV7-8; J: TRBJ2-2; D: .; CDR3: CASSSVAGELFF; DNA: TGTGCCAGCAGCTCGGTCGCCGGGGAGCTGTTTTTT
size: .; V: TRBV5-1; J: TRBJ2-1; D: TRBD2; CDR3: CASSLDPGGNEQFF; DNA: TGCGCCAGCAGCTTGGATCCGGGGGGCAATGAGCAGTTCTTC
size: .; V: TRBV10-3; J: TRBJ2-1; D: TRBD1; CDR3: CAINTGGNNEQFF; DNA: TGTGCCATCAACACAGGGGGGAACAATGAGCAGTTCTTC
size: once; V: TRBV11-2; J: TRBJ1-2; D: TRBD1; CDR3: CASSSDRGGGYTF; DNA: TGTGCCAGCAGTTCGGACAGGGGAGGTGGCTACACCTTC
size: .; V: TRBV9; J: TRBJ2-2; D: TRBD1; CDR3: CASSASPGQGAFGELFF; DNA: TGTGCCAGCAGCGCTTCGCCGGGACAGGGGGCATTCGGGGAGCTGTTTTTT
size: .; V: TRBV7-8; J: TRBJ2-5; D: .; CDR3: CASSPTYSGETQYF; DNA: TGTGCCAGCAGCCCGACCTACAGTGGAGAGACCCAGTACTTC
size: .; V: TRBV27; J: TRBJ1-1; D: .; CDR3: CASSSVLLNTEAFF; DNA: TGTGCCAGCAGTTCCGTCCTATTGAACACTGAAGCTTTCTTT
size: .; V: TRBV27; J: TRBJ2-1; D: TRBD2; CDR3: CASSSSVGRGSYNEQFF; DNA: TGTGCCAGCAGTTCCTCCGTCGGGAGGGGCTCCTACAATGAGCAGTTCTTC
size: once; V: TRBV19; J: TRBJ2-2; D: .; CDR3: CASSIWRQNTGELFF; DNA: TGTGCCAGTAGTATCTGGCGGCAAAACACCGGGGAGCTGTTTTTT
size: .; V: TRBV10-3; J: TRBJ2-7; D: TRBD1; CDR3: CAISNRGQSSYEQYF; DNA: TGTGCCATCAGCAACAGGGGTCAGAGCTCCTACGAGCAGTACTTC
size: .; V: TRBV28; J: TRBJ2-7; D: .; CDR3: CASSQGTLSSYEQYF; DNA: TGTGCCAGCAGTCAGGGGACCCTGAGCTCCTACGAGCAGTACTTC
size: few; V: TRBV12-3/TRBV12-4; J: TRBJ2-1; D: .; CDR3: CASSLERNEQFF; DNA: TGTGCCAGCAGCTTGGAGAGAAATGAGCAGTTCTTC
size: .; V: TRBV27; J: TRBJ1-2; D: TRBD1; CDR3: CASSYSGDRVGGYTF; DNA: TGTGCCAGCAGCTATTCGGGGGACAGGGTTGGCGGCTACACCTTC
size: .; V: TRBV27; J: TRBJ1-5; D: TRBD1; CDR3: CASSTGQDQPQHF; DNA: TGTGCCAGCAGTACAGGACAGGATCAGCCCCAGCATTTT
size: .; V: TRBV27; J: TRBJ1-2; D: TRBD1; CDR3: CASSFYFAGQNYYGYTF; DNA: TGTGCCAGCAGTTTCTATTTTGCGGGACAGAATTACTATGGCTACACCTTC
size: .; V: TRBV7-9; J: TRBJ1-3; D: .; CDR3: CASGLSSGNTIYF; DNA: TGTGCCAGCGGACTCAGCTCTGGAAACACCATATATTTT
size: .; V: TRBV5-1; J: TRBJ1-1; D: .; CDR3: CASSSDQGRTEAFF; DNA: TGCGCCAGCAGCTCAGACCAGGGTAGGACTGAAGCTTTCTTT
size: .; V: TRBV9; J: TRBJ1-2; D: TRBD1; CDR3: CASSAEQGVTYGYTF; DNA: TGTGCCAGCAGCGCCGAACAGGGGGTCACCTATGGCTACACCTTC
size: .; V: TRBV19; J: TRBJ2-2; D: .; CDR3: CASSISGRELFF; DNA: TGTGCCAGTAGTATCAGCGGTCGGGAGCTGTTTTTT
size: few; V: TRBV2; J: TRBJ1-5; D: TRBD1; CDR3: CASSPRAGGVVGQPQHF; DNA: TGTGCCAGCAGTCCCCGGGCAGGGGGCGTTGTGGGTCAGCCCCAGCATTTT
size: .; V: TRBV27; J: TRBJ2-7; D: TRBD1; CDR3: CASSPSGTVEQYF; DNA: TGTGCCAGCAGTCCCTCCGGGACAGTCGAGCAGTACTTC
size: .; V: TRBV10-3; J: TRBJ2-4; D: TRBD1; CDR3: CATGQGAAKNIQYF; DNA: TGTGCCACCGGACAGGGGGCAGCCAAAAACATTCAGTACTTC
size: .; V: TRBV7-2; J: TRBJ1-1; D: TRBD1; CDR3: CASSLVYRGHTEAFF; DNA: TGTGCCAGCAGCTTAGTTTACAGGGGTCACACTGAAGCTTTCTTT
size: .; V: TRBV30; J: TRBJ1-6; D: TRBD1; CDR3: CAWRTGDPWRNSPLHF; DNA: TGTGCCTGGAGAACAGGGGACCCATGGAGGAATTCACCCCTCCACTTT
size: .; V: TRBV5-1; J: TRBJ1-2; D: .; CDR3: CASSSSPGANYGYTF; DNA: TGCGCCAGCAGCTCGTCCCCAGGGGCCAACTATGGCTACACCTTC
size: .; V: TRBV30; J: TRBJ1-2; D: .; CDR3: CAWSKQGRDYGYTF; DNA: TGTGCCTGGAGTAAACAGGGTCGAGACTATGGCTACACCTTC
size: .; V: TRBV28; J: TRBJ1-2; D: .; CDR3: CASSLGGGIYGYTF; DNA: TGTGCCAGCAGCCTCGGGGGGGGGATCTATGGCTACACCTTC
size: few; V: TRBV6-2/TRBV6-3; J: TRBJ2-3; D: .; CDR3: CASSGRGKNTDTQYF; DNA: TGTGCCAGCAGTGGAAGGGGTAAAAACACAGATACGCAGTATTTT
size: .; V: TRBV6-5; J: TRBJ1-1; D: .; CDR3: CASSYGQTNTEAFF; DNA: TGTGCCAGCAGTTACGGGCAGACCAACACTGAAGCTTTCTTT
size: .; V: TRBV10-3; J: TRBJ1-6; D: .; CDR3: CAISELPGDNSPLHF; DNA: TGTGCCATCAGTGAGCTGCCCGGGGATAATTCACCCCTCCACTTT
size: .; V: TRBV10-2; J: TRBJ1-2; D: .; CDR3: CASSQGSPSGYTF; DNA: TGCGCCAGCAGTCAGGGATCCCCCTCTGGCTACACCTTC
size: .; V: TRBV3-1/TRBV3-2; J: TRBJ2-3; D: TRBD2; CDR3: CASSQGLAGEADTQYF; DNA: TGTGCCAGCAGCCAAGGGCTAGCGGGGGAGGCGGATACGCAGTATTTT
size: once; V: TRBV6-1; J: TRBJ1-3; D: .; CDR3: CASSEGGAVSGNTIYF; DNA: TGTGCCAGCAGTGAAGGCGGTGCAGTCTCTGGAAACACCATATATTTT
size: .; V: TRBV9; J: TRBJ1-2; D: TRBD1; CDR3: CASSVATGAGGYTF; DNA: TGTGCCAGCAGCGTAGCTACAGGGGCAGGCGGCTACACCTTC
size: few; V: TRBV9; J: TRBJ1-1; D: .; CDR3: CASSSRTGTEAFF; DNA: TGTGCCAGCAGCTCAAGGACGGGGACTGAAGCTTTCTTT
size: .; V: TRBV6-2/TRBV6-3; J: TRBJ2-5; D: .; CDR3: CASSYPTPGLKETQYF; DNA: TGTGCCAGCAGTTACCCCACCCCTGGACTGAAGGAGACCCAGTACTTC
size: .; V: TRBV19; J: TRBJ1-3; D: TRBD1; CDR3: CASSRDRGTTGNTIYF; DNA: TGTGCCAGTAGCCGAGACAGGGGAACCACCGGAAACACCATATATTTT
size: once; V: TRBV7-2; J: TRBJ1-5; D: .; CDR3: CASSLERRLSNQPQHF; DNA: TGTGCCAGCAGCTTAGAGAGGCGGTTAAGCAATCAGCCCCAGCATTTT